This TCR beta chain was sequenced during a study of shared clonotypes between healthy human individuals. Study context: A couple of women and a few men aged 18 to 49 served as donors.

The naive CD8 population came from CD45RO-negative cells selected for CCR7, without terminally differentiated effector memory CD45RA+ cells. Everyone who donated was a Caucasian adult who lived in Nashville, Tennessee. This CDR3 comprises 16 residues. Germline CDR1 is SGHDT and CDR2 is YYEEEE. The ends were cut back, 0 bases at V and 7 bases at J, with 19 bases in the middle. This table comes from immunoSEQ multiplex PCR, and its TCRdb copy is limited to in-frame clones, with some not included. The sample shows about 2 million clones, about 95% of them seen only once. The chain uses TRBV5-6 and TRBJ1-1; perhaps TRBD1 as D (6 bases). This clonotype was obtained from a man between 18 and 35 years old in good health. What was sequenced was naive CD8+ T cells sorted from blood. CDR3 residues: CASSLERGTEGIEAFF. The CDR3 region has the DNA TGTGCCAGCAGCTTGGAGAGGGGGACCGAGGGTATTGAAGCTTTCTTT.